This T cell receptor (beta chain) was identified in a study of Tregs in tolerant kidney transplant recipients. Turning to the study itself: Mixed chimerism was transient after nonmyeloablative marrow transplants from related graft donors. Sorting of CD4+CD25+CD127- cells followed approximately three-day belatacept mixed lymphocyte reactions, sometimes with roughly 5-day graft donor restimulation.

This CDR3 spans 13 amino acids. Germline V gene sequence: CDR1 SGHTA, CDR2 FQGTGA. With 5 bases removed from V and 3 bases from J, the gap between germline ends came to 8 bases. As for this clone: Its antigen is currently unknown.

TCRdb keeps only in-frame clones here, not all; method: immunoSEQ multiplex PCR. The table lists around 9,700 clones, more than 75% of them singletons. This sequence originates from a human patient who received a combined kidney and bone marrow transplant. The rearrangement joins TRBV7-3 to TRBJ1-5; no clear D gene. Sequencing was performed on Tregs from blood cultured with allogeneic cells, taken before the transplant. DNA for the CDR3: TGTGCCAGCAGCCCAAACCCCAATCAGCCCCAGCATTTT. This translates into CASSPNPNQPQHF.